This T cell receptor beta chain was documented in a study of blood T cell repertoires in COVID-19. Across the study: COVID-19 samples from acute and convalescent phases originated in the United States, Italy and Spain.

Germline assignment: CDR1 KGHSH and CDR2 LQKENI. Trimming stripped 2 bases from V and 4 bases from J, with 8 bases between. The CDR3 runs 13 residues. Here immunoSEQ multiplex PCR was the method, and the copy in TCRdb shows in-frame clones only, minus some. The sample has 120,000 or so clones, around 86% seen once; the top ten hold 25% to 35%. The sample taken for sequencing was peripheral blood. The gene calls are TRBV18 and TRBJ2-5; D is perhaps TRBD1 (5 bases). This TCR derives from a woman between 65 and 79 years old with acute or convalescent COVID-19. CDR3 loop: CASSPDRRETQYF. The CDR3 nucleotides are TGTGCCAGCTCACCAGACAGAAGAGAGACCCAGTACTTC.